The present TCR beta chain was sequenced within a study of blood T cell repertoires in COVID-19. Study as a whole: From the United States, Italy and Spain came samples of acute and convalescent COVID-19. PBMCs, B-cell-depleted T cells, or T cells were the source of the cDNA or gDNA that made up the material.

Authors' methods: Nucleated cell number was recorded as an estimate derived from reference gene primer amplification. Profiled with immunoSEQ multiplex PCR; TCRdb holds only in-frame clones, not every one. V and J calls and clone size are those listed in that table; D and trimming were worked out from the DNA. In the table there are roughly 200,000 clones, around 80% of which are singletons. The sample holds many counts of this clone. This CDR3 spans 11 amino acids. V gave up 9 bases and J gave up 0 bases, with 6 bases separating them. In germline, CDR1 is MNHEY, CDR2 SVGAGI. The clonotype was recovered from a man aged 40-49 years with active or convalescent COVID-19. The V call is TRBV6-5, the J call TRBJ2-7, with D uncertain. Sequencing was performed on peripheral blood. CDR3 region: CASTHSYEQYF. For the CDR3, the DNA is TGTGCCAGTACTCACTCCTACGAGCAGTACTTC.